The 4 T cell receptor beta chains given below trace back to one sample, sequenced in a study of blood T cells in healthy people across ages. The second PCR ran roughly 7 to 12 cycles with a sample-barcoded 5' primer and J-beta primers. TCRdb independently ran MiXCR on the 5' RACE reads; one entry per CDR3 protein. This repertoire shows some 710,000 distinct CDR3 sequences, 22% found once; its top ten account for roughly 22%. The source material was blood. These receptors were taken from an older man in good health.

This clonotype was counted between two and nine times. The rearrangement links TRBV12-3 or TRBV12-4 to TRBJ1-4; no reliable D call. Between the trimmed V and J ends, which lost 6 bases and 8 bases, there was a span of 13 bases. The CDR3 spans 13 residues. CDR3 in amino acids: CASRSVGMEKLFF. DNA of the CDR3: TGTGCCAGCAGGTCAGTTGGTATGGAAAAACTGTTTTTT.

As DNA, the CDR3 is TGTGCCATCAGTGAGTTGGGACAAGACAACACTGAAGCTTTCTTT. Translating gives CAISELGQDNTEAFF. The chain is built from TRBV10-3 and TRBJ1-1, with TRBD1 as a possible D gene (6 bases). Trimming cost V 1 base and J 2 bases, with 11 bases left between them. Germline V gene sequence: CDR1 ENHRY, CDR2 SYGVKD. This CDR3 has 15 residues.

The chain combines TRBV9 with TRBJ1-1; tentatively, D is TRBD1 (6 bases). CDR1 is SGDLS and CDR2 is YYNGEE in the germline V gene. Trimming cost V 7 bases and J 11 bases, with 15 bases left between them. The CDR3 is 11 residues long. CDR3 residues: CASALGGAAFF. The CDR3 DNA sequence: TGTGCCAGCGCTTTAGGGGGGGCGGCTTTCTTT.

The sample holds a few counts of this clonotype. This chain joins TRBV28 and TRBJ2-1; either TRBD1 or TRBD2 may supply D (5 bases each). The V end lost 0 bases, the J end lost 8 bases, and 8 bases lay between the germline ends. Germline CDR1 MDHEN, CDR2 SYDVKM. CDR3 length: 13 amino acids. The CDR3 sequence: CASSLWGVDEQFF. The CDR3 DNA is TGTGCCAGCAGTTTATGGGGGGTCGATGAGCAGTTCTTC.